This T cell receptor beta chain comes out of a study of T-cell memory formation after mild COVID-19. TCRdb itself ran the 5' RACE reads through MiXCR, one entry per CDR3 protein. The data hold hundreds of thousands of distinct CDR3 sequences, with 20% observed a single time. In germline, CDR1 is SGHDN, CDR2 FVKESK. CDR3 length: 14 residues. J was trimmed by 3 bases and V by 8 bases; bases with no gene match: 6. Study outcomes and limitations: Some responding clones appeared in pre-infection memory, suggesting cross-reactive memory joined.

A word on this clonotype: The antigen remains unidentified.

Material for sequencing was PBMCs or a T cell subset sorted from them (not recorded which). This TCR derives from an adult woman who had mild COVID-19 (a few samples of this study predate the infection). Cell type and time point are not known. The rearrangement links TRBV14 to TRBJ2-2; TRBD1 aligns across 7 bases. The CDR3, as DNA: TGTGCCAGCCCAACAGGGGCGGACACCGGGGAGCTGTTTTTT. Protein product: CASPTGADTGELFF.